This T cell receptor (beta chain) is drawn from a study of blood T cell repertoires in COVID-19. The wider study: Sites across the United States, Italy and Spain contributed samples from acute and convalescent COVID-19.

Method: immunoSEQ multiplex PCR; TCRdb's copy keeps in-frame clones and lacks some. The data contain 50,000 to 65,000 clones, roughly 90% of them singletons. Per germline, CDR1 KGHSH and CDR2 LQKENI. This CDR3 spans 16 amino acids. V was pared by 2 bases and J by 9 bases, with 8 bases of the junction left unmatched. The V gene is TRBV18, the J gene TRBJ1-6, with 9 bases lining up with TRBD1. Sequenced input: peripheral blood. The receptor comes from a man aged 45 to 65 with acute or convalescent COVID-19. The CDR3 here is CASSPTGTGSTSPLHF. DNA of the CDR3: TGTGCCAGCTCACCAACTGGGACAGGGTCTACTTCACCCCTCCACTTT.